Listed below are T cell receptor beta chains from one sample, sequenced in a study of T cell responses to AZD1222 COVID-19 vaccine. The repertoire was sequenced with immunoSEQ multiplex PCR; TCRdb's copy has only in-frame clones and lacks some. Here the sample spans 140,000 to 150,000 clones, 75% to 90% being singletons. The input for sequencing was peripheral blood, taken on day 0 of AZD1222 vaccination. These receptor sequences come from an adult in good health. Each CDR3 is given without its conserved first and last residue.

j_call cdr3_length v_call cdr3_aa
TRBJ1-4 12 TRBV4-1 ASSQGYGNAKLF
TRBJ2-6 15 TRBV13 ASSFGTGLSGANVLT
TRBJ2-1 11 TRBV7-2 ASSLNAGIEQF
TRBJ1-2 13 TRBV7-6 ASSLGQNSNYGYT
TRBJ1-1 11 TRBV3-1/TRBV3-2 ASSQSSRTEAF
TRBJ1-2 12 TRBV14 ASSPPRGRDGYT
TRBJ2-7 10 TRBV2 ASIQGPYEQY
TRBJ1-2 10 TRBV12-3/TRBV12-4 ASSRQGYGYT
TRBJ2-3 12 TRBV19 ASSLRWRSDTQY
TRBJ1-2 13 TRBV4-1 ASSQVAGPVYGYT
TRBJ2-2 14 TRBV4-1 ASSQRQRENTGELF
TRBJ2-7 11 TRBV4-2 ASSQESSYEQY
TRBJ2-1 10 TRBV7-9 ASSLSTNEQF
TRBJ1-2 14 TRBV7-8 ASSPRLTDPQGGYT
TRBJ1-1 11 TRBV12-3/TRBV12-4 ASSGRPNTEAF